What follows is one TCR beta chain and its context. Clones were sequenced by immunoSEQ multiplex PCR, and TCRdb holds only the in-frame ones, with some missing. The sample includes some 120,000 clones, more than 65% of them seen just once. This sample was taken from a study of radiotherapy plus CTLA-4 blockade in lung cancer. The overall study: Of the patients, about 20% showed objective responses and under 40% attained disease control.

Trimming took 2 bases from V and 3 from J, leaving 13 bases between them. The CDR3 loop spans 16 amino acids. From germline, CDR1 is SGHVS and CDR2 FQNEAQ. This receptor was obtained from a human donor with non-small cell lung cancer that progressed on radiotherapy plus ipilimumab. Some clones in this sample may be carry-over from other donors' samples. This chain uses TRBV7-8 with TRBJ2-2; the D gene is possibly TRBD2 (6 bases). The source material was peripheral blood, sampled from a patient treated with radiotherapy plus ipilimumab. CDR3 sequence reads: CASSLRRGRYTGELFF. For the CDR3, the DNA is TGTGCCAGCAGCTTAAGACGGGGGAGATACACCGGGGAGCTGTTTTTT.